This TCR beta chain was recovered during a study of cytomegalovirus exposure and HLA in healthy donors. Study details: The Caucasian-associated ancestry cluster held about 80% of 398 genotyped donors. General study results and limits: A later analysis linked a missense variant in DCLRE1C to the trimming of TCR beta V and J genes.

CDR3 length: 16 residues. Trimming cost V 7 bases and J 0 bases; bases outside gene matches: 11. The germline CDR1 and CDR2 sequences are LNHDA and SQIVND (reference sequence). In regard to this clone: The antigen is unknown.

In the PCR, 60 Vbeta and 13 Jbeta primers were used. Sequencing was performed with immunoSEQ multiplex PCR; in TCRdb, only in-frame clones are kept and a portion is missing. In the table there are roughly 190,000 clones, approximately 79% of which are singletons. The chain employs TRBV19 and TRBJ1-1, with 7 bases aligning to TRBD1. The source is a woman younger than 30 in good health and CMV-seronegative. Sequencing was carried out using PBMCs. The DNA for the CDR3 is TGTGCCAGTACCATGGAGGGGGCCCCGCTGAACACTGAAGCTTTCTTT. Translation: CASTMEGAPLNTEAFF.